This TCR beta chain was recorded in a study of blood T cell repertoires in COVID-19. About the study: There were acute and convalescent COVID-19 samples, and they came from the United States, Italy and Spain. Sources were T cells, B-cell-depleted T cells, or PBMCs; the material itself was cDNA or gDNA.

As handled by the study authors: Nucleated cell counts were estimated from reference gene primer amplification. The data were produced by immunoSEQ multiplex PCR, yet TCRdb's version contains in-frame clones alone and is incomplete. That table is the source of V, J and clone size, and D and trimming were worked out from the DNA. This table has 310,000 or so clones, roughly 90% appearing once. V lost 6 bases, J lost 0 bases, and 7 bases stayed unmatched. The CDR3 spans 16 residues. The germline gives CDR1 MNHEY, CDR2 SMNVEV (reference sequence). The gene calls are TRBV27 and TRBJ2-2; 7 nucleotides match TRBD1. The source is a woman between 45 and 65 years old with active or convalescent COVID-19. Sequencing input: peripheral blood. The CDR3 nucleotides read TGTGCCAGCAGCCGACAGGGCCCAACGAACACCGGGGAGCTGTTTTTT. It specifies CASSRQGPTNTGELFF.